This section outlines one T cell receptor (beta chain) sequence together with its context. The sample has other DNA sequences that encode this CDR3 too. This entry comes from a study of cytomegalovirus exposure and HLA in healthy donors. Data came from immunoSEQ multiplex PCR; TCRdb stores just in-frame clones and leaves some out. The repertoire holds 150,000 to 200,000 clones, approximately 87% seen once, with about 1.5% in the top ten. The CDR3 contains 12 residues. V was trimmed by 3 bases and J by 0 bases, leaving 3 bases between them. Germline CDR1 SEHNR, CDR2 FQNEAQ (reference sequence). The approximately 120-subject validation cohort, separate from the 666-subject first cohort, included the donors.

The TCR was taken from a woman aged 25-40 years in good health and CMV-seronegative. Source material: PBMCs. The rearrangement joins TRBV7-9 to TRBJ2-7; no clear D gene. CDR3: CASSFSSYEQYF. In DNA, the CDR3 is TGTGCCAGCAGCTTTAGCTCCTACGAGCAGTACTTC.